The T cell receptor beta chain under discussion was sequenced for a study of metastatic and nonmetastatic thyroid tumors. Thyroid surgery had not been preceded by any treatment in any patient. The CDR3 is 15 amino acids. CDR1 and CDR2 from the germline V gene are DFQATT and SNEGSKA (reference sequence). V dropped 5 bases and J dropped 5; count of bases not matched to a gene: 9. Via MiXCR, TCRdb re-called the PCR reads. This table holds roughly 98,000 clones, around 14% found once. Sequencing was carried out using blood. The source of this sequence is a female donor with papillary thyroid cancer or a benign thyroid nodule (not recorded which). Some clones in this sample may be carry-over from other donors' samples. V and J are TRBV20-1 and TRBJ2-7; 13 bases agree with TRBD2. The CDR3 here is CSAQPLLAGGNEQYF. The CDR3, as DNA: TGCAGTGCTCAACCCCTACTAGCGGGGGGGAACGAGCAGTACTTC.